A single sample gave rise to the 22 T cell receptor beta chains below, sequenced in a study of shared clonotypes between healthy human individuals. Assay: immunoSEQ multiplex PCR; the TCRdb copy retains only in-frame clones and omits some. The sample lists millions of clones, approximately 95% occurring once. Source material: naive CD4+ T cells sorted from blood. Subset specified: CD45RA+ positively selected. These TCRs come from a man between 18 and 29 years old in good health.

This sequence joins TRBV19 and TRBJ1-5; TRBD1 aligns across 9 bases. Germline-derived CDR1 and CDR2 are LNHDA and SQIVND (reference sequence). Trimming cost V 3 bases and J 6 bases; bases outside gene matches: 6. The CDR3 spans 15 residues. CDR3 DNA: TGTGCCAGTAGTATCTGGGGACAGGGAGGTCAGCCCCAGCATTTT. This encodes CASSIWGQGGQPQHF.

This chain connects TRBV28 to TRBJ2-3; D may be TRBD1 (6 bases). V was shortened by 5 bases and J by 0 bases, with 15 bases between the two germline ends. CDR1 and CDR2 from the germline V gene are MDHEN and SYDVKM. The length of the CDR3 is 16 residues. CDR3 in amino acids: CASSPQTGLSTDTQYF. The CDR3, as DNA: TGTGCCAGCAGTCCTCAAACAGGGTTGAGCACAGATACGCAGTATTTT.

This clone was found once. This rearrangement joins TRBV2 to TRBJ1-1, with TRBD1 identical over 8 bases. Germline V lookup: CDR1 SNHLY, CDR2 FYNNEI. Unmatched junction bases numbered 7, after V lost 6 bases and J lost 4 bases. CDR3 length: 14 residues. The CDR3 DNA sequence: TGTGCCAGCAGGCCCGGACAGGGACGCACTGAAGCTTTCTTT. It encodes CASRPGQGRTEAFF.

This clone has just a few counts. The rearrangement joins TRBV5-1 to TRBJ2-5; no definite D call. The CDR3 extends over 12 amino acids. Per germline, CDR1 SGHRS and CDR2 YFSETQ. Trimming cost V 4 bases and J 2 bases, with 6 bases left between them. The chain's CDR3 is CASSQSQETQYF. In nucleotides, the CDR3 is TGCGCCAGCAGCCAATCACAAGAGACCCAGTACTTC.

The rearrangement links TRBV9 to TRBJ2-7; 10 bases line up with TRBD1. The trim removed 3 bases at V and 2 bases at J, leaving 5 bases unmatched. The CDR3 has 15 residues. CDR1 and CDR2 from the germline V gene are SGDLS and YYNGEE. The DNA of the CDR3 is TGTGCCAGCAGCGCGGGACAGGGGTTCACCTACGAGCAGTACTTC. Translating gives CASSAGQGFTYEQYF. Drawing the rest from reference TRBV9 and TRBJ2-7, the complete variable domain is DSGVTQTPKHLITATGQRVTLRCSPRSGDLSVYWYQQSLDQGLQFLIQYYNGEERAKGNILERFSAQQFPDLHSELNLSSLELGDSALYFCASSAGQGFTYEQYFGPGTRLTVT.

This rearrangement joins TRBV9 to TRBJ1-5, with D hard to call. The germline V gene encodes CDR1 SGDLS and CDR2 YYNGEE. V was pared by 0 bases and J by 1 base, with 5 bases between. The CDR3 contains 14 residues. The CDR3 DNA sequence: TGTGCCAGCAGCGTAGGGTCGAGCAATCAGCCCCAGCATTTT. Residues: CASSVGSSNQPQHF. Looking up the rest from reference TRBV9 and TRBJ1-5 gives the full variable domain: DSGVTQTPKHLITATGQRVTLRCSPRSGDLSVYWYQQSLDQGLQFLIQYYNGEERAKGNILERFSAQQFPDLHSELNLSSLELGDSALYFCASSVGSSNQPQHFGDGTRLSIL.

V gene TRBV6-6 combines with J gene TRBJ2-7; no reliable D call. The V and J ends lost 10 bases and 1 base respectively, with 11 bases between them. Per the germline V gene, CDR1 is MNHNY and CDR2 is SVGAGI (reference sequence). The CDR3 spans 12 residues. The CDR3 loop is CATAQGSYEQYF. CDR3 sequence (DNA): TGTGCCACCGCCCAAGGTTCCTACGAGCAGTACTTC.

The rearrangement links TRBV30 to TRBJ1-3; 9 nucleotides match TRBD1. The length of the CDR3 is 13 residues. In germline, CDR1 is GTSNPN, CDR2 SVGIG (reference sequence). V dropped 4 bases and J dropped 6; count of bases not matched to a gene: 4. CDR3 loop: CAWKRTGENTIYF. The CDR3 DNA is TGTGCCTGGAAGAGGACAGGGGAAAACACCATATATTTT. Full variable domain (rest looked up from reference TRBV30 and TRBJ1-3): SQTIHQWPATLVQPVGSPLSLECTVEGTSNPNLYWYRQAAGRGLQLLFYSVGIGQISSEVPQNLSASRPQDRQFILSSKKLLLSDSGFYLCAWKRTGENTIYFGEGSWLTVV.

V gene TRBV11-3 combines with J gene TRBJ2-4; 7 bases agree with TRBD1. The CDR3 covers 14 residues. J lost 7 bases, V lost 5 bases, and 8 bases had no gene match. Germline V gene data show CDR1 as SGHNT and CDR2 as YENEEA. DNA of the CDR3: TGTGCCAGCAGCCCAGGGGGTTCCTTCAACATTCAGTACTTC. It specifies CASSPGGSFNIQYF.

This clone was recorded once. The V call is TRBV18, the J call TRBJ2-7, with D possibly matching TRBD2 (6 bases). CDR3 length: 15 amino acids. The V gene's germline CDR1 is KGHSH and CDR2 LQKENI. Trimming shortened V by 2 bases and J by 3 bases, and 14 bases separated the two germline ends. CDR3 loop: CASSPIIRDFYEQYF. CDR3 DNA sequence: TGTGCCAGCTCACCAATAATAAGGGACTTCTACGAGCAGTACTTC.

This chain uses TRBV7-9 with TRBJ2-1, with D unresolved. Germline V CDR1 and CDR2: SEHNR, FQNEAQ (reference sequence). Deletions cut 5 bases from V and 4 bases from J, with 15 bases between. The CDR3 totals 15 residues. CDR3 DNA: TGTGCCAGCAGCCCCCCAGGAAGCGTATACAATGAGCAGTTCTTC. Protein sequence: CASSPPGSVYNEQFF.

The gene calls are TRBV30 and TRBJ2-7; possible D gene TRBD2, 6 bases. Germline CDR1 and CDR2: GTSNPN and SVGIG (reference sequence). The CDR3 runs to 14 residues. Trimming stripped 8 bases from V and 1 base from J, with 18 bases between. CDR3: CARSRGGVSYEQYF. Here the CDR3 DNA reads TGTGCCCGGTCGCGGGGCGGGGTTTCCTACGAGCAGTACTTC.

This chain joins TRBV11-2 and TRBJ2-7; D is tentatively TRBD1 or TRBD2 (7 bases each). V was trimmed by 9 bases and J by 1 base, leaving 16 bases between them. The CDR3 covers 14 residues. The germline gives CDR1 SGHAT, CDR2 FQNNGV. The CDR3 loop reads CASGGRGRSYEQYF. As DNA, the CDR3 is TGTGCCAGTGGAGGGAGGGGGCGATCCTACGAGCAGTACTTC. Using reference TRBV11-2 and TRBJ2-7 for the parts outside the CDR3, the full variable domain is EAGVAQSPRYKIIEKRQSVAFWCNPISGHATLYWYQQILGQGPKLLIQFQNNGVVDDSQLPKDRFSAERLKGVDSTLKIQPAKLEDSAVYLCASGGRGRSYEQYFGPGTRLTVT.

This clone showed up just once. Other DNA variants within this sample encode the same CDR3. The chain carries TRBV15 and TRBJ1-5, with unresolved D. This CDR3 spans 12 amino acids. CDR1 is LNHNV, CDR2 YYDKDF, per germline (reference sequence). The germline V and J ends were trimmed by 0 bases and 7 bases, with 4 bases remaining between them. DNA for the CDR3: TGTGCCACCAGCAGAGATGGGCAGCCCCAGCATTTT. Translated: CATSRDGQPQHF.

About this clone: At the DNA level, this CDR3 is encoded by other sequences in the same sample as well. V usage is TRBV4-1 and J usage is TRBJ1-5; no definite D call. Trimming removed 1 base at V and 2 bases at J, with 6 bases between. Germline V lookup: CDR1 MGHRA, CDR2 YSYEKL. This CDR3 has 14 amino acids. CDR3 in amino acids: CASSQVGGNQPQHF. DNA for the CDR3: TGCGCCAGCAGCCAAGTAGGAGGCAATCAGCCCCAGCATTTT.

The chain couples TRBV6-4 to TRBJ2-3; D not certain. The CDR3 extends over 15 amino acids. The germline V gene has CDR1 MRHNA and CDR2 SNTAGT. Trimming pared 0 bases from V and 7 bases from J, leaving 14 bases between. The CDR3 loop is CASSDSTLGRNTQYF. In DNA, the CDR3 is TGTGCCAGCAGTGACTCGACTCTAGGGCGTAATACGCAGTATTTT.

V is TRBV7-9 and J is TRBJ2-1; 8 bases are shared with TRBD1. V trimming: 0 bases; J trimming: 6 bases; junction bases outside the gene matches: 4. Germline V CDR1 and CDR2: SEHNR, FQNEAQ (reference sequence). CDR3 length: 15 amino acids. The CDR3 protein is CASSLAKGQVNEQFF. The CDR3 nucleotides read TGTGCCAGCAGCTTAGCTAAGGGACAGGTCAATGAGCAGTTCTTC.

This chain uses TRBV9 with TRBJ2-7; 8 nucleotides line up with TRBD1. V shed 0 bases and J 8 bases; nucleotides not matched to a gene: 4. Germline CDR1 SGDLS, CDR2 YYNGEE. CDR3 size: 13 residues. As DNA, the CDR3 is TGTGCCAGCAGCGTAGGAGGGACAGGCCAGCAGTACTTC. The encoded protein is CASSVGGTGQQYF.

This chain connects TRBV7-9 to TRBJ2-3, with 11 bases lining up with TRBD2. The V and J ends lost 5 bases and 0 bases, in that order; junction bases with no gene match: 4. The CDR3 sequence is 16 residues long. Germline V gene sequence: CDR1 SEHNR, CDR2 FQNEAQ (reference sequence). The DNA for the CDR3 is TGTGCCAGCAGCACCCGGACTAGCGGGAGCACAGATACGCAGTATTTT. Protein sequence: CASSTRTSGSTDTQYF.

J is TRBJ1-6 and V is TRBV5-5, with 7 bases lining up with TRBD1. CDR1 SGHKS and CDR2 YYEKEE come from the germline V gene (reference sequence). This CDR3 comprises 15 residues. The V segment lost 4 bases and the J segment 10 bases; nucleotides outside the gene matches: 11. As DNA, the CDR3 is TGTGCCAGCAGCCACGACAGGGAGTGGGGATCACCCCTCCACTTT. Encoded protein: CASSHDREWGSPLHF.

V is TRBV30 and J is TRBJ2-5; 11 bases are a match to TRBD2. The CDR3 covers 16 residues. Trimming cost V 0 bases and J 4 bases; bases outside gene matches: 7. The V gene's germline CDR1 is GTSNPN and CDR2 SVGIG (reference sequence). In DNA form, the CDR3 reads TGTGCCTGGAGTGTAGGGGACGGACTAGCGGGAGAGACCCAGTACTTC. Its translation: CAWSVGDGLAGETQYF.

V is TRBV4-3 and J is TRBJ2-7, with TRBD1 identical over 11 bases. This CDR3 spans 18 amino acids. Trimming removed 0 bases from V and 3 bases from J; junction bases left unmatched: 10. Looked up from germline, CDR1 is LGHNA and CDR2 is YSLEER. The CDR3 loop reads CASSQDLYTGTGGYEQYF. The CDR3 DNA follows: TGCGCCAGCAGCCAAGATCTCTACACCGGGACAGGGGGCTACGAGCAGTACTTC.